Following are 3 T cell receptor beta chains from one sample sequenced in a study of PD-1 blockade in classical Hodgkin lymphoma. Measured with immunoSEQ multiplex PCR; TCRdb has only the in-frame clones, and not every one. The sample carries 43,000 or so clones, around nine tenths recorded once. There was relapse after autologous stem cell transplantation in every patient, and there was variation in brentuximab vedotin exposure. Sequenced here: peripheral blood mononuclear cells (PBMCs), sampled at baseline. Source of these receptors: a human donor with classical Hodgkin lymphoma.

The chain recombines TRBV27 with TRBJ2-7; 9 nucleotides match TRBD1. The germline gives CDR1 MNHEY, CDR2 SMNVEV (reference sequence). CDR3 size: 15 residues. J was trimmed by 6 bases and V by 6 bases; bases with no gene match: 12. The CDR3 sequence is CASRHRGTGLGEQYF. CDR3 DNA: TGTGCCAGCAGACACCGTGGGACAGGGTTGGGCGAGCAGTACTTC.

This chain uses TRBV28 with TRBJ1-1, with D perhaps matching TRBD1 (6 bases). The V gene lost 3 bases and the J gene lost 4 bases, with 15 bases spanning the gap. Per the germline V gene, CDR1 is MDHEN and CDR2 is SYDVKM. CDR3 length equals 15 residues. The CDR3 coding sequence is TGTGCCAGCAGTTTGGGATTGGGGGGGGCCACTGAAGCTTTCTTT. Translation: CASSLGLGGATEAFF.

V is TRBV19 and J is TRBJ2-1, with D unclear. Trimming removed 6 bases at V and 2 bases at J, with 11 bases between. The CDR3 covers 14 residues. Germline CDR1 LNHDA, CDR2 SQIVND (reference sequence). CDR3 residues: CASSRDGPYNEQFF. CDR3 in DNA: TGTGCCAGTAGCCGAGACGGCCCCTACAATGAGCAGTTCTTC.